This T cell receptor (beta chain) is drawn from a study of Tregs in tolerant kidney transplant recipients. With respect to this clone: Its antigen is undetermined. The observed sequence ends 3 residues before the CDR3 terminus, with the missing tail filled in from the germline J gene.

Findings of the study overall: Findings come from small patient numbers and require larger validation.

Some clones are missing from TCRdb's copy, which holds only in-frame ones; the method was immunoSEQ multiplex PCR. The repertoire table contains about 52,000 clones. The junction had 13 bases not matched to a gene; V was cut back by 7 bases and J by 4 bases. The V gene's germline CDR1 is SNHLY and CDR2 FYNNEI. CDR3 length: 16 amino acids. The sequence derives from a human donor who received a combined kidney and bone marrow transplant. J is TRBJ2-5 and V is TRBV2; TRBD2 matches 9 bases. This material consisted of CD4+ T cells from blood, taken before the transplant. CDR3 protein: CASTLGRAGGRETQYF. CDR3 DNA (partial): TGTGCCAGCACCCTGGGGAGGGCGGGGGGGCGAGAGACC.